Listed below are T cell receptor beta chains from one sample, sequenced in a study of shared clonotypes between healthy human individuals. Clones were sequenced by immunoSEQ multiplex PCR, and TCRdb holds only the in-frame ones, with some missing. The repertoire holds under 650,000 clones, 95% to 97% seen once, with about 0.064% in the top ten. Sequenced material: naive CD4+ T cells sorted from blood. The receptor set was obtained from a woman in her 30s in good health. CDR3s include the opening cysteine and the closing phenylalanine or tryptophan. A D gene is named only where the DNA matches it firmly. Clone size is given for some rows only: seen once, a few or many times, or a class if the clone is expanded.

abundance: -
v_gene: TRBV5-1
j_gene: TRBJ2-7
d_gene: TRBD1
CDR3aa: CASSLGWTGYEQYF
CDR3nt: TGCGCCAGCAGCTTGGGTTGGACAGGCTACGAGCAGTACTTC

abundance: -
v_gene: TRBV7-2
j_gene: TRBJ1-3
d_gene: -
CDR3aa: CASSLRLISGNTIYF
CDR3nt: TGTGCCAGCAGCTTGAGGCTCATCTCTGGAAACACCATATATTTT

abundance: -
v_gene: TRBV5-4
j_gene: TRBJ2-1
d_gene: -
CDR3aa: CASSPMGGGGTNYNEQFF
CDR3nt: TGTGCCAGCAGCCCAATGGGGGGCGGCGGGACAAACTACAATGAGCAGTTCTTC

abundance: -
v_gene: TRBV5-4
j_gene: TRBJ2-5
d_gene: -
CDR3aa: CASGLLEQETQYF
CDR3nt: TGTGCCAGCGGCCTCCTGGAACAAGAGACCCAGTACTTC

abundance: -
v_gene: TRBV6-1
j_gene: TRBJ1-2
d_gene: -
CDR3aa: CASMRGRATNYGYTF
CDR3nt: TGTGCCAGCATGAGAGGGAGAGCTACTAACTATGGCTACACCTTC

abundance: -
v_gene: TRBV11-2
j_gene: TRBJ2-2
d_gene: -
CDR3aa: CASSFRRGGSNTGELFF
CDR3nt: TGTGCCAGCAGCTTCCGGCGGGGCGGGTCGAACACCGGGGAGCTGTTTTTT

abundance: -
v_gene: TRBV5-6
j_gene: TRBJ2-3
d_gene: -
CDR3aa: CASSLAGGLRSTDTQYF
CDR3nt: TGTGCCAGCAGCTTGGCCGGGGGGCTTAGGAGCACAGATACGCAGTATTTT

abundance: -
v_gene: TRBV29-1
j_gene: TRBJ2-7
d_gene: -
CDR3aa: CSVADYEQYF
CDR3nt: TGCAGCGTCGCCGACTACGAGCAGTACTTC

abundance: -
v_gene: TRBV5-1
j_gene: TRBJ1-1
d_gene: -
CDR3aa: CASSLASKSSENTEAFF
CDR3nt: TGCGCCAGCAGCTTGGCCAGCAAATCAAGCGAGAACACTGAAGCTTTCTTT

abundance: -
v_gene: TRBV7-8
j_gene: TRBJ2-1
d_gene: -
CDR3aa: CASSFAGSYNEQFF
CDR3nt: TGTGCCAGCAGCTTTGCCGGTTCCTACAATGAGCAGTTCTTC

abundance: once
v_gene: TRBV29-1
j_gene: TRBJ1-2
d_gene: TRBD1
CDR3aa: CSAPSGTGGNYGYTF
CDR3nt: TGCAGCGCCCCATCCGGGACAGGGGGAAATTATGGCTACACCTTC